This T cell receptor beta chain came from a study of shared clonotypes between healthy human individuals (dated by TCRdb to the early 2020s). General notes on the study: A couple of women and a few men aged 18 to 49 years were included in the cohort. For each donor, CD4 naive and CD4 memory were each run on three plates, CD8 naive on two plates, and CD8 memory on one plate. To estimate repertoire size and how much clonotypes are shared between individuals, the study performed deep sequencing of blood TCR repertoires from a few healthy adults. Different laboratories and diverse techniques were used to prepare libraries and sequence TCR repertoires, to increase sequencing depth and limit assay-specific biases. Per donor, leukapheresis produced somewhere between about 0.85 and 10 billion PBMCs. Results the study describes overall, beyond this receptor: The small number of donors limited the genetic and exposure-history diversity represented. Pairwise subsampling indicated that sequencing depth was expected to affect the degree of clonotype sharing among donors. When several donors were compared, the shared fraction of clonotypes was about 5% for naive CD4, around 3.5% for naive CD8, 2.3% for memory CD4, and 0.4% for memory CD8. Rarefaction of sorted-subset datasets indicated incomplete sequencing despite the large sequencing depth. Sampling was restricted to blood, and TCR repertoires in tissue are likely to differ from TCR repertoires in blood. Naive subsets generally had larger estimated clonotype richness than memory subsets. Clonotypes shared by all four sorted-subset donors showed higher generation probabilities than non-shared clonotypes.

Using the deep immunoSEQ assay, multiplex PCR amplified TCR CDR3 regions from genomic DNA. Extracted genomic DNA from each cell subset was distributed evenly across all wells of several immunoSEQ 96-well plates, and each plate was treated as a replicate. For sorted subsets, around 200 ng genomic DNA, equal to some 28,000 T cell genomes, was loaded into each replicate PCR. The purified libraries were quantified using a Qubit 3.0 fluorometer, sized with a Bioanalyzer 2100, and then quantified again using the KAPA Library Quantification kit. Each immunoSEQ 96-well plate was sequenced on its own single-read 150-cycle Illumina NextSeq 550 flow cell. The study's processing was this. Because the immunoSEQ output held only junctional sequences and lacked quality scores, the filtering could not match the filtering applied to full-length reads. To assign V/J genes and CDR3, sequences were annotated against IMGT germline references using PyIR, a Python wrapper for IgBLAST v1.9. Reads with weak V/J assignments (E-value above 1e-6), missing CDR3, stop codons, out-of-frame junctions, or ambiguous translated residues were removed. V3J clonotypes were defined as sequences sharing the same inferred V gene, J gene, and CDR3 amino acid sequence. Percentage overlap between repertoires was computed as shared unique clonotypes divided by the size of the smaller repertoire. Richness of each repertoire was evaluated using RTK rarefaction, the Chao1 estimator, and Recon v2.1 estimates of unobserved clonotypes. OLGA was used to compute generation probabilities for all TCRbeta clonotypes that the gDNA method yielded from four donors. The clones in this table, taken by TCRdb from immuneACCESS, are in-frame only. Not every clone is retained; where verified, under half of the shortfall comes from an unresolved V gene, and the cause of the rest is unknown. Clonal size and the V and J genes are those of that table, whereas D and trimming came from the DNA. The sample table lists hundreds of thousands of clones, roughly 78% of them with a count of one. Together, the top ten hold about 1.7% of the sample.

This clone has just one count. What this receptor recognizes is not known. Base qualities are missing; no much larger clone stands one base away. Donors were healthy HIV-negative adults with no recently reported acute infections or vaccinations. Only Caucasian adults living in Nashville, Tennessee, USA were represented among the donors. Magnetic negative selection was used to enrich CD4+ T cells, after which naive cells were positively selected on CD45RA and the negative fraction became the memory subset. Blood was collected by leukapheresis, and PBMCs were isolated by Ficoll-Histopaque density gradient centrifugation and then cryopreserved in liquid nitrogen vapor phase. Analytical flow cytometry was used to check the purity and quantity of every magnetically sorted T cell population. Each sorted fraction had its genomic DNA isolated and then quantified by UV absorbance on a Nanodrop 2000c. The CDR3 sequence holds 15 residues, the cysteine and phenylalanine included. The DNA shown is the 45-base CDR3, in frame from base 1. The germline V gene yields MGHRA for CDR1 and YSYEKL for CDR2. The V and J ends are trimmed by 1 base and 5 bases, leaving 13 bases between them.

Sequences were obtained from memory CD4+ T cells sorted from blood. Explained via the paper, the cell subset or site label denotes: CD45RA-negative fraction. Rearrangement joined TRBV4-1 to TRBJ2-3; D gene: possibly TRBD2, on 5 matching bases. The TCR was taken from a young woman in good health. The DNA sequence reads TGCGCCAGCAGCCAAGGGGGAGAGTTAATAGATACGCAGTATTTT. This encodes CASSQGGELIDTQYF.